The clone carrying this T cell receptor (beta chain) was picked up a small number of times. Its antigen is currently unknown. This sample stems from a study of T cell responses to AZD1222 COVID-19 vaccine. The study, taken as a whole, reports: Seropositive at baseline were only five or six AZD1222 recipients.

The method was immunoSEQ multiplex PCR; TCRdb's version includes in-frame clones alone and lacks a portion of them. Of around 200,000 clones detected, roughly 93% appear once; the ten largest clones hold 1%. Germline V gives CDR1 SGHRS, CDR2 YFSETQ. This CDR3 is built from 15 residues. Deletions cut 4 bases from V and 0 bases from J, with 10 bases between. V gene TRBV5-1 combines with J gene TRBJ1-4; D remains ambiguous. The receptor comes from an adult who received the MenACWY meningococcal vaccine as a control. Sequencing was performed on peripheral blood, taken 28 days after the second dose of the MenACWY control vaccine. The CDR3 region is CASSGSGATNEKLFF. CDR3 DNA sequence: TGCGCCAGCAGCGGGTCGGGTGCAACTAATGAAAAACTGTTTTTT.